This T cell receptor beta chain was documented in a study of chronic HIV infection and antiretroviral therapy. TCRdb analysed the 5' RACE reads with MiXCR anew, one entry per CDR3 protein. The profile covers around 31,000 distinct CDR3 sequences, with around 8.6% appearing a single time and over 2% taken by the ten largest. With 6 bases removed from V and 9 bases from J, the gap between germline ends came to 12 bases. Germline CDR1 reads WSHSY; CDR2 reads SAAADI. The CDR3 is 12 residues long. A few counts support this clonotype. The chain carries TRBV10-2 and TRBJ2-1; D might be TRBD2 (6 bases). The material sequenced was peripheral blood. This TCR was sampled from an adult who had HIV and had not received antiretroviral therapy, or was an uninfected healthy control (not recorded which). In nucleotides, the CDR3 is TGCGCCAGCAGGAAGGGACTGACTGAGCAGTTCTTC. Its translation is CASRKGLTEQFF.